This TCR beta chain was obtained from a study of OX40 agonist ivuxolimab in advanced cancers. Study overall: Enrollees could have had prior anti-PD-1, anti-PD-L1 or anti-CTLA-4 therapy, which 40% had received. Patients achieving partial responses numbered three: one hepatocellular carcinoma case and two cutaneous melanoma cases. Findings and caveats of the study: Patients who responded partially at 0.1-3.0 mg/kg showed clonal expansion ranking among the lowest.

Patients with autoimmune history or systemic immunosuppression were excluded. Sequencing was performed with immunoSEQ multiplex PCR; in TCRdb, only in-frame clones are kept and a portion is missing. The repertoire includes some 19,000 clones, more than 70% of them detected once, and 15% to 20% sits in the top ten. On this clone itself: Its target is not known.

The CDR3 loop spans 16 amino acids. CDR1 is SEHNR and CDR2 is FQNEAQ in the germline V gene (reference sequence). The ends lost 5 bases at V and 3 bases at J; junction bases unmatched: 11. The sequences come from CD4+ or CD8+ T cells sorted from blood, collected in a trial of the OX40 agonist ivuxolimab. The source is an adult with an advanced solid tumor such as melanoma, head and neck, liver or kidney cancer. The J gene is TRBJ2-5, the V gene TRBV7-9; 8 bases are shared with TRBD1. The CDR3 sequence is CASSLPGGGGKETQYF. DNA for the CDR3: TGTGCCAGCAGCCTTCCAGGGGGCGGTGGGAAAGAGACCCAGTACTTC.